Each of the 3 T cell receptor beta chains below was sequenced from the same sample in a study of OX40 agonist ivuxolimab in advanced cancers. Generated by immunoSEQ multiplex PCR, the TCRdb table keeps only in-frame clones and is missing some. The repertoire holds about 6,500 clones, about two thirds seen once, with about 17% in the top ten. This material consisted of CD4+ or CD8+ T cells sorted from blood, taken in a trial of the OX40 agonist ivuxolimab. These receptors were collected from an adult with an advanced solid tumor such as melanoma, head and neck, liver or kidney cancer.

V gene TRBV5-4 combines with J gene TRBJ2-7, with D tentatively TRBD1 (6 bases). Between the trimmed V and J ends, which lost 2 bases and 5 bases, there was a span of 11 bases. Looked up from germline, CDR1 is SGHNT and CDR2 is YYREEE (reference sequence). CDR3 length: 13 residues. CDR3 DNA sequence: TGTGCCAGCAGCTTTATAGGGGGAGACGAGCAGTACTTC. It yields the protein CASSFIGGDEQYF.

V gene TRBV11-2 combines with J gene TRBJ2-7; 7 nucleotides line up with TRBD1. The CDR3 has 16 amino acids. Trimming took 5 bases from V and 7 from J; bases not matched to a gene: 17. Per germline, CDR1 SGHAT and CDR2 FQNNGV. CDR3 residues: CASSLNRQGIFGEQYF. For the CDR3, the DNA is TGTGCCAGCAGCCTTAACAGACAGGGCATTTTTGGGGAGCAGTACTTC. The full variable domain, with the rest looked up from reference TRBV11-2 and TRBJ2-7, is EAGVAQSPRYKIIEKRQSVAFWCNPISGHATLYWYQQILGQGPKLLIQFQNNGVVDDSQLPKDRFSAERLKGVDSTLKIQPAKLEDSAVYLCASSLNRQGIFGEQYFGPGTRLTVT.

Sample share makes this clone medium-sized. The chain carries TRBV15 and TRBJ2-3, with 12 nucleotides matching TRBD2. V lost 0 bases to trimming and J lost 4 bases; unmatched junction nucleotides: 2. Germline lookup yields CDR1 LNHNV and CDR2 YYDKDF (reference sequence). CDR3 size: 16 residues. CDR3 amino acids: CATSRDGLAGSDTQYF. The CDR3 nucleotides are TGTGCCACCAGCAGAGACGGACTAGCGGGGTCAGATACGCAGTATTTT.